This record looks at one T cell receptor beta chain sequence and its context. Antigen specificity is unknown. This sample is drawn from a study of regulatory T cells in long-lasting Graves disease. Study observations and caveats: The TCR repertoire of persistent Graves' patients was less diverse than that of newly diagnosed ones.

Time point here: persistent/refractory GD, antithyroid drugs over 5 years with positive TRAb. With RNA extracted from PBMCs as input, the TCR library was made. Arm-PCR of CDR3 regions and iRepertoire HTBI primers were the basis on which TCR beta libraries were built. TCRdb used MiXCR to reprocess the multiplex PCR reads, holding one entry per CDR3 protein. The data contain 700,000 or so distinct CDR3 sequences, roughly 30% of them singletons. This clonotype originated in a female donor with Graves disease. Here the sequenced sample was peripheral blood mononuclear cells (PBMCs), taken when the disease was refractory, from a patient treated with antithyroid drugs.

CDR3 sequence reads: CSVEGRAGRYYGYTF. Here the CDR3 DNA reads TGCAGCGTTGAAGGGCGGGCGGGACGGTACTATGGCTACACCTTC. The chain recombines TRBV29-1 with TRBJ1-2, with D perhaps TRBD1 (5 bases). Trimming removed 1 base at V and 3 bases at J, with 15 bases between. CDR1 is SQVTM, CDR2 ANQGSEA, per germline. CDR3 length: 15 residues.